This entry describes one T cell receptor (beta chain). The germline V gene encodes CDR1 MGHRA and CDR2 YSYEKL. This CDR3 region has 16 residues. Trimming at V came to 1 base and at J to 3 bases, leaving 8 bases not matched to a gene. The source of the sample is a study of technical replicates of blood from several donors. Profiled with immunoSEQ multiplex PCR; TCRdb holds only in-frame clones, not every one. The data contain tens of thousands of clones, 93% of them singletons. This clonotype was obtained from a human donor in good health. The chain recombines TRBV4-1 with TRBJ2-7; TRBD1 matches at 8 bases. The sample taken for sequencing was T cells isolated from PBMCs. The CDR3 protein is CASSQVLSGGHYEQYF. The CDR3 DNA reads as TGCGCCAGCAGCCAAGTTTTGTCAGGGGGCCACTACGAGCAGTACTTC.